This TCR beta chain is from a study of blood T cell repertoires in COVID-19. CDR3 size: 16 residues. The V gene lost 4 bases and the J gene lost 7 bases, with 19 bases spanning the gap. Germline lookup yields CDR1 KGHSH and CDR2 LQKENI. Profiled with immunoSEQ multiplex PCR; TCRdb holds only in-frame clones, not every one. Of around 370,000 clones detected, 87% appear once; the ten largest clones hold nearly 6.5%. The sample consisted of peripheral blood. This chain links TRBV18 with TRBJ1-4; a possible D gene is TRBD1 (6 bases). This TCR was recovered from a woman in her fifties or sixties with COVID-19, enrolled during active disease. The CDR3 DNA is TGTGCCAGCTCACGATTGGACAGAGGAGTTGGTGAAAAACTGTTTTTT. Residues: CASSRLDRGVGEKLFF.